This T cell receptor beta chain is from a study of early T cells in non-severe SARS-CoV-2 infection. Study-level background: Chains stayed unpaired after sequencing of bulk RNA from unsorted whole blood.

Regarding the study as a whole: Clonotype matching in VDJdb favored anti-spike CD8 responses and did not capture private and CD4 specificities.

This clonotype was seen at least ten times. Antigen unknown. Unique molecular identifiers were added to individual cDNA molecules. A single record per CDR3 protein comes from TCRdb applying MiXCR to the 5' RACE reads. The sample has about 77,000 distinct CDR3 sequences; roughly a sixth are singletons. This clonotype was sampled from an adult who was a healthcare worker with PCR-confirmed SARS-CoV-2 infection or an uninfected control (not recorded which). Material for sequencing was whole blood.

As DNA, the CDR3 is TGTGCCAGCAGCTTAACGGGGGTCTCCGGCACAGATACGCAGTATTTT. This translates into CASSLTGVSGTDTQYF. The chain combines TRBV5-5 with TRBJ2-3; perhaps TRBD2 as D (6 bases). Looked up from germline, CDR1 is SGHKS and CDR2 is YYEKEE (reference sequence). The germline V and J ends were trimmed by 2 bases and 1 base, with 14 bases remaining between them. The CDR3 is 16 residues long.